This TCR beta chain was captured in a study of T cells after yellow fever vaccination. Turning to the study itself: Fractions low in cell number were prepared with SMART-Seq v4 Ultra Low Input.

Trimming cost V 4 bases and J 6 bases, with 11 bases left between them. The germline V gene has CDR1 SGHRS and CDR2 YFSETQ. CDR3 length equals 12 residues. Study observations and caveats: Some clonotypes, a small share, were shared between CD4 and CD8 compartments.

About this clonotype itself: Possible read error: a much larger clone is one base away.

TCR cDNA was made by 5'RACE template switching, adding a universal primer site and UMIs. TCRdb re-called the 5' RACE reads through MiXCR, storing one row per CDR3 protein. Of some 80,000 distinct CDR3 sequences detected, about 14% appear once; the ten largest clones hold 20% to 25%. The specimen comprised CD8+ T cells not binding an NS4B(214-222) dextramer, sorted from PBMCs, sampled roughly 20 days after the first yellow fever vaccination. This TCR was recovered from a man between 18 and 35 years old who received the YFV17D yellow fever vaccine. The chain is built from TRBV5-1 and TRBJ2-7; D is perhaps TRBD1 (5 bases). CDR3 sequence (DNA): TGCGCCAGCAGCCCCAGGGCGGTCGAGCAGTACTTC. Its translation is CASSPRAVEQYF.